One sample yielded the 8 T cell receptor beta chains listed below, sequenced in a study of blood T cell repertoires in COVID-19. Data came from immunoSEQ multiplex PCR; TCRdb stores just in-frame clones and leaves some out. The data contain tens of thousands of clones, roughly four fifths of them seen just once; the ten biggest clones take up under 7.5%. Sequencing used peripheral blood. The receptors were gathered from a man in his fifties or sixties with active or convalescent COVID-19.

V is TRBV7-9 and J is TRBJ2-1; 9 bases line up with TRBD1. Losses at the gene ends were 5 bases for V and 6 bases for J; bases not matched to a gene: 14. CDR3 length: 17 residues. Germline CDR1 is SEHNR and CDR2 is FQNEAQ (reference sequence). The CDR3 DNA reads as TGTGCCAGCAGCCCACACCGGGACAGGGATACAAGCAATGAGCAGTTCTTC. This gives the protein CASSPHRDRDTSNEQFF. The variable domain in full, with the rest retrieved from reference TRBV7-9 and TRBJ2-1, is DTGVSQNPRHKITKRGQNVTFRCDPISEHNRLYWYRQTLGQGPEFLTYFQNEAQLEKSRLLSDRFSAERPKGSFSTLEIQRTEQGDSAMYLCASSPHRDRDTSNEQFFGPGTRLTVL.

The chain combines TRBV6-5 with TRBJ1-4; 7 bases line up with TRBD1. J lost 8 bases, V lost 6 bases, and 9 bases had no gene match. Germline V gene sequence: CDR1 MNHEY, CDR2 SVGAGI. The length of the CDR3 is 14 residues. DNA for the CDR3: TGTGCCAGCAGGGGAACCGGGACAGCAGAAAAACTGTTTTTT. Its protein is CASRGTGTAEKLFF.

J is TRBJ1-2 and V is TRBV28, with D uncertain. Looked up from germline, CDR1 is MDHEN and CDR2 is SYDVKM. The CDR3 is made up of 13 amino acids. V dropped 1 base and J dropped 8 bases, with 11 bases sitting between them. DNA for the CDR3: TGTGCCAGCAGTTTATTGGGCTCCCGAGGCTACACCTTC. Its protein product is CASSLLGSRGYTF.

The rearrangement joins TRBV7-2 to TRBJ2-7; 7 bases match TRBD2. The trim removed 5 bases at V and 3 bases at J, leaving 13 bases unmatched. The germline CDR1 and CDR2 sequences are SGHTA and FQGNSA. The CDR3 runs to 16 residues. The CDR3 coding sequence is TGTGCCAGCAGCCAGCCCGGGGGTAGCGGGCGCTACGAGCAGTACTTC. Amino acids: CASSQPGGSGRYEQYF.

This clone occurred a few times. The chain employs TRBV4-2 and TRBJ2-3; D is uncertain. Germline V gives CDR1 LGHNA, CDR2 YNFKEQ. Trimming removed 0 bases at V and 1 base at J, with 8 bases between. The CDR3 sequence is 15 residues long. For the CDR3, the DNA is TGTGCCAGCAGCCAAGATCCCAGCGGCACAGATACGCAGTATTTT. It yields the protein CASSQDPSGTDTQYF.

The CDR3 region is CATSGAGDPYGYTF. DNA of the CDR3: TGTGCCACCAGTGGGGCAGGGGATCCCTATGGCTACACCTTC. The V call is TRBV24-1, the J call TRBJ1-2; D is possibly TRBD1 (6 bases). This CDR3 has 14 residues. V shed 5 bases and J shed 4 bases, with 13 bases lying between them. Germline V gene data show CDR1 as KGHDR and CDR2 as SFDVKD.

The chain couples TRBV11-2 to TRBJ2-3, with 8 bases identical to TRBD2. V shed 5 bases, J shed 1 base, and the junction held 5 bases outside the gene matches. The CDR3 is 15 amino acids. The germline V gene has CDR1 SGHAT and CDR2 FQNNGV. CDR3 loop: CASSPSRGGTDTQYF. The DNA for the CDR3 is TGTGCCAGCAGCCCCTCGCGGGGGGGCACAGATACGCAGTATTTT.

CDR3 nucleotides: TGTGCCAGCATACAGGGGGCGGACGGAAACACCATATATTTT. Translated, it gives CASIQGADGNTIYF. V gene TRBV2 combines with J gene TRBJ1-3, with 9 nucleotides matching TRBD1. This CDR3 region has 14 residues. Germline trimming cut 7 bases from V and 4 bases from J; bases unmatched to any gene: 5. Germline CDR1 is SNHLY and CDR2 is FYNNEI.